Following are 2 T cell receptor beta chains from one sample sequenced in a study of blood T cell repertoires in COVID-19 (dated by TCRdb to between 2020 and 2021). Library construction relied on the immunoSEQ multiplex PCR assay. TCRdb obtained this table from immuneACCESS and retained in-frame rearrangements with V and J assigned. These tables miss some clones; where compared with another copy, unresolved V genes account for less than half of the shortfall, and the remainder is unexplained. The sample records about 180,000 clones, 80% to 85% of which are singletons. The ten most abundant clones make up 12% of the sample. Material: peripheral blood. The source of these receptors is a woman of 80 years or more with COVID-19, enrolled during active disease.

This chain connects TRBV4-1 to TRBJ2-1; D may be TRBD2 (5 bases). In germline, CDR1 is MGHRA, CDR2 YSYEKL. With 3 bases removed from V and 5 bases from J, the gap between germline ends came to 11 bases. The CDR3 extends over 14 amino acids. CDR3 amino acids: CASSQAGGHNEQFF. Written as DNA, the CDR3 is TGCGCCAGCAGCCAGGCCGGAGGTCACAATGAGCAGTTCTTC.

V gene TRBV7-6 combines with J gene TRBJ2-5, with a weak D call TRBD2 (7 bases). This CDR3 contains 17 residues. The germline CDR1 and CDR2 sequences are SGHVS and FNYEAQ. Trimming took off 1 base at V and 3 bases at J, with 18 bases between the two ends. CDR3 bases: TGTGCCAGCAGCTTAGGGCTCCTAGGGGGGGCGGAAGAGACCCAGTACTTC. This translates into CASSLGLLGGAEETQYF.